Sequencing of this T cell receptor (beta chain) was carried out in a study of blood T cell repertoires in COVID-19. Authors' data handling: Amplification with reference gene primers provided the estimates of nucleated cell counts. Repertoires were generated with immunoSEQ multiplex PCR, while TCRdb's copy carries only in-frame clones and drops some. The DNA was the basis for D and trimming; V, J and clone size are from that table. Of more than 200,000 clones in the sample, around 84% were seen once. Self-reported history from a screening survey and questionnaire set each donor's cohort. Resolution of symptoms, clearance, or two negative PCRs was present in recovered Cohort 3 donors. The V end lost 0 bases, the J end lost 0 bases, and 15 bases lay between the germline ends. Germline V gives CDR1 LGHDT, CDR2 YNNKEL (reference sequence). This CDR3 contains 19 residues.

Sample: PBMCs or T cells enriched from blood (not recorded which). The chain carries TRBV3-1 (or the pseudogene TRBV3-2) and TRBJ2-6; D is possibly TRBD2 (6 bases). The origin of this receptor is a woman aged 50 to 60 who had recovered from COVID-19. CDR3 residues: CASSQDRGDFSSGANVLTF. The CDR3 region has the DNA TGTGCCAGCAGCCAAGATAGAGGGGACTTTAGCTCTGGGGCCAACGTCCTGACTTTC.